Described below is a single TCR beta chain sequence and its context. The data were produced by immunoSEQ multiplex PCR, yet TCRdb's version contains in-frame clones alone and is incomplete. The sample includes 250,000 to 400,000 clones, approximately 88% of them seen just once. Two negative PCRs, clearance, or symptom resolution had been documented for recovered Cohort 3 donors. This sample is part of a study of blood T cell repertoires in COVID-19. The CDR3 is 13 residues long. V was trimmed by 0 bases and J by 7 bases, leaving 8 bases between them. In germline, CDR1 is SGHRS, CDR2 YFSETQ. The receptor comes from a man aged 55 to 70 who had recovered from COVID-19. The gene calls are TRBV5-1 and TRBJ2-1, with a possible D match to TRBD1 (5 bases). Material for sequencing was PBMCs or T cells enriched from blood (not recorded which). The DNA of the CDR3 is TGCGCCAGCAGCTTGGGACAGCTAAATGAGCAGTTCTTC. This encodes CASSLGQLNEQFF.